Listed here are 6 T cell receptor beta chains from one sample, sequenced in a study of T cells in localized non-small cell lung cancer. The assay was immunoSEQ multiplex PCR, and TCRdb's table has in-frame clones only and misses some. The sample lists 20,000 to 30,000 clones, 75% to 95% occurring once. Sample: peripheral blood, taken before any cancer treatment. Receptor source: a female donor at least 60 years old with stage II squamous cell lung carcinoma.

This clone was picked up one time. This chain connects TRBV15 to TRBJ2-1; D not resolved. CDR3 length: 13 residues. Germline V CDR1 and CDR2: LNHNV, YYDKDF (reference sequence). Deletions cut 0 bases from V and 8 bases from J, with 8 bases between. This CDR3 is CATSRDPRDEQFF. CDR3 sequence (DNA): TGTGCCACCAGCAGAGATCCTCGAGATGAGCAGTTCTTC.

The CDR3 DNA is TGTGCCAGTAGACAGGGATCCGGAAACACCATATATTTT. This sequence encodes CASRQGSGNTIYF. The chain uses TRBV7-9 and TRBJ1-3, with 7 nucleotides matching TRBD1. CDR3 size: 13 residues. The germline CDR1 and CDR2 sequences are SEHNR and FQNEAQ (reference sequence). V gave up 9 bases and J gave up 4 bases; unmatched junction bases: 6.

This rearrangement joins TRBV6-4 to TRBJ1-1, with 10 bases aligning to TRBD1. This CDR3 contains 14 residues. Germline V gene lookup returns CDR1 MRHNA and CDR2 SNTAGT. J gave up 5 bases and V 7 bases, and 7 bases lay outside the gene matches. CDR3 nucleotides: TGTGCCAGCATTCGACAGGGGGCGGGAACTGAAGCTTTCTTT. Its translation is CASIRQGAGTEAFF.

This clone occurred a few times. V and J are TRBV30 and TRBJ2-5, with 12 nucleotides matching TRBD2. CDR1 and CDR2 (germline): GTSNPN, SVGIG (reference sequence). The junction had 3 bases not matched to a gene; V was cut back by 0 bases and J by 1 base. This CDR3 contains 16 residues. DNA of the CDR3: TGTGCCTGGAGTGTACGGGGACTAGCGGGCCAAGAGACCCAGTACTTC. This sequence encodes CAWSVRGLAGQETQYF.

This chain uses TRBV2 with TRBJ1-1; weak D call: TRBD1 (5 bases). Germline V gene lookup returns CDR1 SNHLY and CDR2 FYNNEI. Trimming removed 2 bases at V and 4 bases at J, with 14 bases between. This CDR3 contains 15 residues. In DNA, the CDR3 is TGTGCCAGCAGTGAAATAGGGCAGGGCGGCACTGAAGCTTTCTTT. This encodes CASSEIGQGGTEAFF.

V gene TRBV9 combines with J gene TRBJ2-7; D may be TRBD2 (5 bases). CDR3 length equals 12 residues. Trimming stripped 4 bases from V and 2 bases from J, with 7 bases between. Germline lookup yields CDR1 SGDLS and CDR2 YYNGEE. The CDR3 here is CASSPGAYEQYF. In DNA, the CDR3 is TGTGCCAGCAGCCCCGGGGCCTACGAGCAGTACTTC.